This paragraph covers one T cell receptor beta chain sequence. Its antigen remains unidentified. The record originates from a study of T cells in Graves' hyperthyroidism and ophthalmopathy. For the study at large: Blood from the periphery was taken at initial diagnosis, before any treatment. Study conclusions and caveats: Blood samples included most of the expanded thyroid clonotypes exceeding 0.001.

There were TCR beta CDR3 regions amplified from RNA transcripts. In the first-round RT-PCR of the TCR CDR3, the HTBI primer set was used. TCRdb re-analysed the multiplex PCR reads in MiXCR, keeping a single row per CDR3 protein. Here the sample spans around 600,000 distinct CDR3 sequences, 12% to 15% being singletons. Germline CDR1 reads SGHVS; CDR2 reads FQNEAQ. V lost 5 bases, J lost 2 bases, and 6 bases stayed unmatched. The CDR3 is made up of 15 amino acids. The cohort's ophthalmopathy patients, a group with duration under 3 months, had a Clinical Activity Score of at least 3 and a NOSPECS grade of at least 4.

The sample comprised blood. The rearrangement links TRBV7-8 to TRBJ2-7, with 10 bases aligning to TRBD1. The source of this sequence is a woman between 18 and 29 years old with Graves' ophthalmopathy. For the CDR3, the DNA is TGTGCCAGCAGCAAAGGGACAGGGGTAGCCTACGAGCAGTACTTC. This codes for CASSKGTGVAYEQYF.